In this sample, the clone carrying this T cell receptor beta chain turned up a few times. The target antigen is unknown. The CDR3 loop spans 16 amino acids. V dropped 5 bases and J dropped 0; count of bases not matched to a gene: 7. Germline CDR1 reads SEHNR; CDR2 reads FQNEAQ (reference sequence). These data belong to a study of T cell repertoires in aging, cancer and after chemotherapy. As for the study in general: Glioblastoma patients receiving temozolomide-based therapy gave paired samples before and after chemotherapy. Study-wide results and limits: Untreated cancer patients had significantly lower blood TCR diversity than age-matched healthy donors. Median generation probability rose over the chemotherapy interval in each cancer cohort, suggesting rebound thymic output.

Peripheral blood genomic DNA, not sorted cells or RNA, was the template. TRB rearrangements spanning V, D and J were amplified using mixed TRB-A/B primers. One entry per CDR3 protein, called by TCRdb with MiXCR from the multiplex PCR reads. There are a few thousand distinct CDR3 sequences in the sample; about 25% occur only once, and 15% to 20% lies in the top ten. This TCR derives from a human donor with a solid tumor. The chain combines TRBV7-9 with TRBJ2-4, with 7 bases identical to TRBD1. Sequencing input: blood. The CDR3 DNA is TGTGCCAGCAGCCATACCACAGGGGTAGCCAAAAACATTCAGTACTTC. Protein: CASSHTTGVAKNIQYF.